This paragraph reports one T cell receptor (beta chain). The sample is drawn from a study of blood T cell repertoires in COVID-19. The protocol was immunoSEQ multiplex PCR, while the TCRdb copy is restricted to in-frame clones and leaves out a portion. The sample holds fewer than 250,000 clones; 86% are singletons and the top ten take about 6%. The specimen sequenced was peripheral blood. The source is an elderly woman with COVID-19, enrolled during active disease.

CDR3 sequence reads: CASGDALSRGGNSPLHF. CDR3 bases: TGTGCCAGCGGCGACGCCTTGTCGCGTGGGGGGAATTCACCCCTCCACTTT. The chain employs TRBV9 and TRBJ1-6; D is perhaps TRBD1 (5 bases). Germline CDR1 SGDLS, CDR2 YYNGEE. Between the trimmed V and J ends, which lost 7 bases and 7 bases, there was a span of 24 bases. CDR3 length equals 17 residues.